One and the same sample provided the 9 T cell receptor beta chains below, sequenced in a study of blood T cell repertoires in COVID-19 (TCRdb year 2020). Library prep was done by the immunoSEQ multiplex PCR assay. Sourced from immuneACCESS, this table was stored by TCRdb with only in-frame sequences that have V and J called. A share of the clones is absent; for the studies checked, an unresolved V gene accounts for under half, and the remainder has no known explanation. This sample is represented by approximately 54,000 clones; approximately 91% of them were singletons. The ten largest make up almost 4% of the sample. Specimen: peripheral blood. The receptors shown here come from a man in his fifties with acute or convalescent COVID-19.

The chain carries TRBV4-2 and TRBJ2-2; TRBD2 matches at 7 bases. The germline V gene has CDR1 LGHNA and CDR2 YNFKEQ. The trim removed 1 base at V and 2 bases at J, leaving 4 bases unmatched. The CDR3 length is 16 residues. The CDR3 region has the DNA TGTGCCAGCAGCCAAGTTAGCGGGTTTAACACCGGGGAGCTGTTTTTT. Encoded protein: CASSQVSGFNTGELFF.

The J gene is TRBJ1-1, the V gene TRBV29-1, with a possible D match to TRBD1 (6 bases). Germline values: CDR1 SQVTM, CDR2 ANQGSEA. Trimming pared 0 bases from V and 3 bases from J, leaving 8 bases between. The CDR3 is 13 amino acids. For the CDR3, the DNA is TGCAGCGTTGAAGAACAGGGTGACACTGAAGCTTTCTTT. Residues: CSVEEQGDTEAFF.

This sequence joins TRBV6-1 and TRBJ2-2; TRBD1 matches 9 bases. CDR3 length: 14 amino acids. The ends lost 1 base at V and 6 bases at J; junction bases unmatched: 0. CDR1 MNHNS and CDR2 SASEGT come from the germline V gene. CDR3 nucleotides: TGTGCCAGCAGTGAAGGGACAGGGGCCGGGGAGCTGTTTTTT. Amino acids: CASSEGTGAGELFF.

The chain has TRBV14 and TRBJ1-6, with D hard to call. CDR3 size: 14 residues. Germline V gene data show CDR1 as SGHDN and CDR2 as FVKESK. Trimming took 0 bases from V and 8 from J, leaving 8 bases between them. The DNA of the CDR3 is TGTGCCAGCAGCCAAGATCAGCGGTATTCACCCCTCCACTTT. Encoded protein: CASSQDQRYSPLHF.

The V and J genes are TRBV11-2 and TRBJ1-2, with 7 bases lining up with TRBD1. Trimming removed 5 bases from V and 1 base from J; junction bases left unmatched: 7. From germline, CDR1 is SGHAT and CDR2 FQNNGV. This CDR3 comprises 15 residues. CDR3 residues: CASSLSTGLNYGYTF. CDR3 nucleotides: TGTGCCAGCAGCCTATCGACAGGGCTTAACTATGGCTACACCTTC.

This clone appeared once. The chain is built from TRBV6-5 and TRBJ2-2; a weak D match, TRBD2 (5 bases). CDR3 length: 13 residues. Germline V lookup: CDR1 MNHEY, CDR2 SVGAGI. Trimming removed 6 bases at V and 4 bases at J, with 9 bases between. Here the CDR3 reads CASRASFTGELFF. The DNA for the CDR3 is TGTGCCAGCAGGGCTAGCTTCACCGGGGAGCTGTTTTTT.

CDR3 sequence (DNA): TGTGCCAGCAGCTCAATAGACAGGCAGTACTTC. This sequence encodes CASSSIDRQYF. The chain couples TRBV7-8 to TRBJ2-7, with D tentatively TRBD1 (5 bases). V was pared by 4 bases and J by 9 bases, with 10 bases between. CDR3 length: 11 amino acids. CDR1 SGHVS and CDR2 FQNEAQ come from the germline V gene. The variable domain in full, with the rest retrieved from reference TRBV7-8 and TRBJ2-7, is GAGVSQSPRYKVAKRGQDVALRCDPISGHVSLFWYQQALGQGPEFLTYFQNEAQLDKSGLPSDRFFAERPEGSVSTLKIQRTQQEDSAVYLCASSSIDRQYFGPGTRLTVT.

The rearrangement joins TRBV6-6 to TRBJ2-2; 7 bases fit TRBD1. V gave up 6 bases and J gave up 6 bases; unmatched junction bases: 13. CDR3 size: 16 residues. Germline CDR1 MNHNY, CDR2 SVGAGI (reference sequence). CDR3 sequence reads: CASRDRDRGHSGELFF. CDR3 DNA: TGTGCCAGCAGAGACCGGGACAGAGGGCATTCCGGGGAGCTGTTTTTT.

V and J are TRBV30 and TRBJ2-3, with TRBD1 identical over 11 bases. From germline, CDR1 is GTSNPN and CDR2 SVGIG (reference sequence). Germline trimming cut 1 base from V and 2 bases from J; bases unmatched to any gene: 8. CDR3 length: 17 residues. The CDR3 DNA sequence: TGTGCCTGGAGTGGGACTCGGACAGGGGGCATCACAGATACGCAGTATTTT. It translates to CAWSGTRTGGITDTQYF.